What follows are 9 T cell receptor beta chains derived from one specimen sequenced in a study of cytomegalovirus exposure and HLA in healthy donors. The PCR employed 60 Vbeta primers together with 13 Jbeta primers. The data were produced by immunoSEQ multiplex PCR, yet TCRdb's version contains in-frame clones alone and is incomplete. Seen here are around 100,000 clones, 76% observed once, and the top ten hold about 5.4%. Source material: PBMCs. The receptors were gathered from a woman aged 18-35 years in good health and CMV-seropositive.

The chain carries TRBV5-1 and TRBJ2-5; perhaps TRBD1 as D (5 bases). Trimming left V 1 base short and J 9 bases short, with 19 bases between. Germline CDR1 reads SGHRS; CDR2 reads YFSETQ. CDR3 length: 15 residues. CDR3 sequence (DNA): TGCGCCAGCAGCTTGAATCTGGAGAGCTCAGGGTCCCAGTACTTC. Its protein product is CASSLNLESSGSQYF.

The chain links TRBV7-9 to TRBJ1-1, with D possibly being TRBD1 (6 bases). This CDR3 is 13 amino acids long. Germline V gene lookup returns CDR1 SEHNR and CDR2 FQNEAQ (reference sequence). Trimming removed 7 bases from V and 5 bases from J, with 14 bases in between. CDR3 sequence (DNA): TGTGCCAGCACCGCAGGGGAGGGGACTGAAGCTTTCTTT. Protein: CASTAGEGTEAFF.

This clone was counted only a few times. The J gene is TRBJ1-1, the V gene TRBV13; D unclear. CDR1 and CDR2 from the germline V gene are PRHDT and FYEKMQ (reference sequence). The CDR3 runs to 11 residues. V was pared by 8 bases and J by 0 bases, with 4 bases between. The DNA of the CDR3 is TGTGCCAGCGAGTTGAACACTGAAGCTTTCTTT. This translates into CASELNTEAFF.

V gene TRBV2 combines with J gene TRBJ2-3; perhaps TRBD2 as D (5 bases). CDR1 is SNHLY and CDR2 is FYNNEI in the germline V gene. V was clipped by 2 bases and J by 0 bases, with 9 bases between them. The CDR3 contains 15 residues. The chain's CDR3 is CASSESGTSTDTQYF. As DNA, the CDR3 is TGTGCCAGCAGTGAAAGCGGTACTAGCACAGATACGCAGTATTTT.

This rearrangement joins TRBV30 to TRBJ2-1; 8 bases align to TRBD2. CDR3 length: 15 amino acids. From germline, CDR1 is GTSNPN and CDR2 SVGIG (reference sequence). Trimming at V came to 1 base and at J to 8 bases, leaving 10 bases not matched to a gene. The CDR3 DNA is TGTGCCTGGAGTGGGCTAGCGGGTCTGAGCGATGAGCAGTTCTTC. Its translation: CAWSGLAGLSDEQFF.

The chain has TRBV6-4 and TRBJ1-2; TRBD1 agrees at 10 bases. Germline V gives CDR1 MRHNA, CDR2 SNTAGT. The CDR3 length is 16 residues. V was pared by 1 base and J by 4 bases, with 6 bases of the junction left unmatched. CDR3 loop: CASSDWDRGRGYGYTF. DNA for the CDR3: TGTGCCAGCAGTGACTGGGACAGGGGAAGGGGCTATGGCTACACCTTC.

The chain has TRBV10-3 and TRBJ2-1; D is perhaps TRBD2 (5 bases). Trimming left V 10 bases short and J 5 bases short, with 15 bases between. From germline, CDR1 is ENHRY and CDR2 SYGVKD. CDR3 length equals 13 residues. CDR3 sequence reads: CATGTGSDNEQFF. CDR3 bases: TGTGCCACCGGCACGGGGAGTGACAATGAGCAGTTCTTC.

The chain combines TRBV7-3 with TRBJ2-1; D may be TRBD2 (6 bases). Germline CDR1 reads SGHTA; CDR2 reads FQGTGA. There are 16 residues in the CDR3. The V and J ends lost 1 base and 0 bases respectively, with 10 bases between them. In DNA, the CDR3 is TGTGCCAGCAGCTTAATGGCCGGGGGCTCCTACAATGAGCAGTTCTTC. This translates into CASSLMAGGSYNEQFF.

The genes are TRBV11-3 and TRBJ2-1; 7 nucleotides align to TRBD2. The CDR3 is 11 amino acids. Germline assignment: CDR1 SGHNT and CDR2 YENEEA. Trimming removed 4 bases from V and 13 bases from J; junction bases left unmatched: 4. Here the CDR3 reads CASSSPSGQFF. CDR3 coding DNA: TGTGCCAGCAGCTCCCCTAGCGGACAGTTCTTC.